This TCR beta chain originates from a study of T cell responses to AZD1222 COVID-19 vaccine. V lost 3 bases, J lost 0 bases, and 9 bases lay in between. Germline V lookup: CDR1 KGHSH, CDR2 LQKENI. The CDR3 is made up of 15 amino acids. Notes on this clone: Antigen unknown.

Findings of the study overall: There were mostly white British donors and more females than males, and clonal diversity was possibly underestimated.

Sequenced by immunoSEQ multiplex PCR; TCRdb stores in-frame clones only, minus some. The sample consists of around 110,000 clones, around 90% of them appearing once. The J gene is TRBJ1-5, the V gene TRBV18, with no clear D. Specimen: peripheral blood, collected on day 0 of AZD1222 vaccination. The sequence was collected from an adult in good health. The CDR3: CASSPSEYSNQPQHF. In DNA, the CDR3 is TGTGCCAGCTCACCCTCGGAGTATAGCAATCAGCCCCAGCATTTT.